The 27 T cell receptor beta chains below were found in one sample sequenced in a study of CD4 and CD8 cells across lung adenocarcinoma regions. TCRdb used MiXCR to reprocess the PCR reads, holding one entry per CDR3 protein. The repertoire has around 5,100 distinct CDR3 sequences, about half of them found once; the top ten carry about 88%. Material: CD8+ T cells from the margin of a lung tumor. The receptors were sampled from a male donor with lung adenocarcinoma. The CD4 and CD8 labels of this study may be unreliable.

By proportion, this clonotype is medium-sized. The V gene is TRBV4-1, the J gene TRBJ1-6; maybe TRBD1 (6 bases). CDR3 length: 15 amino acids. Germline V CDR1 and CDR2: MGHRA, YSYEKL. The ends were cut back, 3 bases at V and 10 bases at J, with 16 bases in the middle. The CDR3 DNA is TGCGCCAGCAGCCAGGGGCCGGGGGCGGGGTCACCCCTCCACTTT. As protein: CASSQGPGAGSPLHF.

This sequence joins TRBV6-5 and TRBJ2-3; D possibly corresponds to TRBD1 (7 bases). The length of the CDR3 is 19 residues. Germline CDR1 MNHEY, CDR2 SVGAGI. The V and J ends lost 0 bases and 9 bases respectively, with 28 bases between them. CDR3 amino acids: CASSYSVGLGGGAGETQYF. The CDR3 coding sequence is TGTGCCAGCAGTTACTCGGTGGGGCTAGGGGGCGGGGCTGGAGAGACGCAGTATTTT.

In regard to this clonotype: The junction departs from the called germline gene at one end, perhaps through a read error. The chain recombines TRBV5-1 with TRBJ2-4; D might be TRBD1 (6 bases). The germline V gene has CDR1 SGHRS and CDR2 YFSETQ. This CDR3 comprises 15 residues. The CDR3 protein is CASSLGGLDKNTQYF. For the CDR3, the DNA is TGCGCCAGCAGCTTGGGGGGGCTAGACAAAAATACGCAGTATTTC. Together with reference TRBV5-1 and TRBJ2-4, the CDR3 gives the full variable domain: KAGVTQTPRYLIKTRGQQVTLSCSPISGHRSVSWYQQTPGQGLQFLFEYFSETQRNKGNFPGRFSGRQFSNSRSEMNVSTLELGDSALYLCASSLGGLDKNTQYFGAGTRLSVL.

On this clonotype: A read error is likely, as this CDR3 ends without the conserved phenylalanine or tryptophan. The rearrangement uses TRBV30 and TRBJ2-1, with TRBD1 matching over 8 bases. Germline CDR1 and CDR2: GTSNPN and SVGIG (reference sequence). After removal of 5 bases from V and 1 base from J, the junction contained 4 bases not matched to a gene. This CDR3 region has 14 residues. CDR3 loop: CAWQTGDSYNEQFL. As DNA, the CDR3 is TGTGCCTGGCAGACAGGGGATTCCTACAATGAGCAGTTCCTC.

The rearrangement uses TRBV10-1 and TRBJ2-3, with 8 bases that match TRBD2. J was trimmed by 4 bases and V by 6 bases; bases with no gene match: 6. Germline V lookup: CDR1 WNHNN, CDR2 SYGVQD (reference sequence). This CDR3 contains 14 residues. The CDR3, as DNA: TGCGCCAGCAGCAGCGGGAGCGGTGCAGATACGCAGTATTTT. Translating gives CASSSGSGADTQYF.

This chain joins TRBV6-1 and TRBJ2-3; weak D call: TRBD1 (6 bases). V lost 8 bases, J lost 2 bases, and 17 bases lay in between. The CDR3 is 15 amino acids. Germline assignment: CDR1 MNHNS and CDR2 SASEGT. The CDR3 DNA reads as TGTGCCAGCGGTGTTGGGGGCCCCCACACAGATACGCAGTATTTT. This codes for CASGVGGPHTDTQYF.

The chain couples TRBV5-1 to TRBJ2-3; 10 nucleotides agree with TRBD2. The CDR3 contains 15 residues. Germline-derived CDR1 and CDR2 are SGHRS and YFSETQ. Unmatched junction bases numbered 3, after V lost 5 bases and J lost 0 bases. This CDR3 reads CASRLAGASTDTQYF. CDR3 nucleotide sequence: TGCGCCAGCAGGCTAGCGGGAGCCAGCACAGATACGCAGTATTTT.

This clonotype has more than one count but fewer than ten. This chain links TRBV7-6 with TRBJ2-3; 8 nucleotides agree with TRBD2. The V gene's germline CDR1 is SGHVS and CDR2 FNYEAQ. The trim removed 3 bases at V and 3 bases at J, leaving 5 bases unmatched. The CDR3 extends over 15 amino acids. The CDR3 spells CASSLVGLGTDTQYF. CDR3 in DNA: TGTGCCAGCAGCTTGGTGGGACTAGGAACAGATACGCAGTATTTT.

By proportion, this clonotype is medium-sized (0.01 to 0.1%). The rearrangement uses TRBV6-5 and TRBJ2-1; tentatively, D is TRBD1 or TRBD2 (5 bases each). Per the germline V gene, CDR1 is MNHEY and CDR2 is SVGAGI. Trimming took off 11 bases at V and 2 bases at J, with 19 bases between the two ends. The CDR3 sequence is 15 residues long. The CDR3 DNA reads as TGTGCCGCATTTGGATCCAGGGACGCCTACAATGAGCAGTTCTTC. This translates into CAAFGSRDAYNEQFF.

The V gene is TRBV10-1, the J gene TRBJ2-5; D ambiguous. The last part of the DNA fits TRBJ2-7 better; the J call may be wrong. Germline loops: CDR1 WNHNN, CDR2 SYGVQD (reference sequence). The CDR3 sequence is 12 residues long. CDR3 sequence (DNA): TGCGCCAGCTCCGGCGGAACCTACGAGCAGTACTTC. It specifies CASSGGTYEQYF.

Comment on this clonotype: At one boundary the junction diverges from the germline segment, which might be a read error. V usage is TRBV6-1 and J usage is TRBJ2-3; D might be TRBD1 or TRBD2, each matching 6 bases. CDR3 length: 17 amino acids. Germline lookup yields CDR1 MNHNS and CDR2 SASEGT. CDR3 in DNA: TGTGCCAGCAGTGCAGCGGTCGGGGGCCGTAGCCGCGAGACGCAGTACTTT. It is translated as CASSAAVGGRSRETQYF.

This clonotype was observed at least ten times. This sequence joins TRBV6-5 and TRBJ2-3, with D possibly TRBD2 on 6 matching bases. Germline CDR1 is MNHEY and CDR2 is SVGAGI. V was trimmed by 7 bases and J by 3 bases, leaving 14 bases between them. The CDR3 sequence is 14 residues long. CDR3: CASINTGLTDTQYF. For the CDR3, the DNA is TGTGCCAGCATTAATACGGGACTGACAGATACGCAGTATTTT.

CDR3 in DNA: TGTGCCAGCAGTGTGCCAGGGAAGTTCTTC. Its translation: CASSVPGKFF. J is TRBJ2-1 and V is TRBV6-1; possible D gene TRBD1, 5 bases. Germline assignment: CDR1 MNHNS and CDR2 SASEGT. Trimming stripped 4 bases from V and 14 bases from J, with 9 bases between. The CDR3 loop spans 10 amino acids.

This chain joins TRBV6-1 and TRBJ2-7, with a weak D call TRBD1 (5 bases). This CDR3 region has 12 residues. Germline assignment: CDR1 MNHNS and CDR2 SASEGT. Trimming took off 1 base at V and 5 bases at J, with 6 bases between the two ends. CDR3 nucleotides: TGTGCCAGCAGTGAAGTAGGGGACGAGCAGTACTTC. This codes for CASSEVGDEQYF.

This clonotype has a count of ten or more. The rearrangement uses TRBV7-8 and TRBJ2-1, with 8 nucleotides matching TRBD2. The end of the DNA fits TRBJ2-5 better, so the J call may be wrong. This CDR3 is 14 amino acids long. In germline, CDR1 is SGHVS, CDR2 FQNEAQ. This CDR3 is CASSLGGRSETQYF. CDR3 bases: TGTGCCAGCAGCTTGGGCGGGAGGTCCGAGACCCAGTACTTC.

The sample holds many counts of this clonotype. V is TRBV25-1 and J is TRBJ2-6; D not certain. This CDR3 has 15 amino acids. Trimming removed 7 bases at V and 0 bases at J, with 10 bases between. CDR1 is MGHDK and CDR2 is SYGVNS in the germline V gene. CDR3 nucleotides: TGTGCCAGCACTAGGTCGCTCTCTGGGGCCAACGTCCTGACTTTC. Amino acid sequence: CASTRSLSGANVLTF. Together with reference TRBV25-1 and TRBJ2-6, the CDR3 gives the full variable domain: EADIYQTPRYLVIGTGKKITLECSQTMGHDKMYWYQQDPGMELHLIHYSYGVNSTEKGDLSSESTVSRIRTEHFPLTLESARPSHTSQYLCASTRSLSGANVLTFGAGSRLTVL.

The chain employs TRBV27 and TRBJ2-2; weak D call: TRBD1 (6 bases). The V gene lost 5 bases and the J gene lost 16 bases, with 23 bases spanning the gap. Germline V CDR1 and CDR2: MNHEY, SMNVEV (reference sequence). The CDR3 length is 14 residues. The CDR3 nucleotides read TGTGCCAGCAGTCCGGACAGAGGCACCGAGACGCAGTTTTTT. This encodes CASSPDRGTETQFF.

This chain uses TRBV6-2 or TRBV6-3 with TRBJ2-1; 9 bases line up with TRBD2. The J call could be wrong; TRBJ2-7 is a better fit for the DNA end. Per germline, CDR1 MNHEY and CDR2 SVGEGT. The CDR3 contains 14 residues. As DNA, the CDR3 is TGTGCCAGCAGAACCTTAGGGACTAGCTGGGAGCAGTACTTC. Translating gives CASRTLGTSWEQYF.

This clonotype was seen a handful of times. The rearrangement uses TRBV5-1 and TRBJ2-1; D not certain. The CDR3 runs 13 residues. Germline V gene sequence: CDR1 SGHRS, CDR2 YFSETQ. Trimming removed 1 base from V and 5 bases from J, with 7 bases in between. CDR3 in amino acids: CASSLSLHNEQFF. In DNA, the CDR3 is TGCGCCAGCAGCTTGAGTCTGCACAATGAGCAGTTCTTC.

This clonotype was seen a handful of times. V usage is TRBV6-1 and J usage is TRBJ2-1; 8 bases map to TRBD1. This CDR3 is built from 16 residues. CDR1 MNHNS and CDR2 SASEGT come from the germline V gene. V shed 1 base, J shed 5 bases, and the junction held 7 bases outside the gene matches. CDR3 loop: CASSEGVGRGHNEQFF. CDR3 DNA sequence: TGTGCCAGCAGTGAAGGAGTGGGCAGGGGGCACAATGAGCAGTTCTTC.

The chain has TRBV12-3 or TRBV12-4 and TRBJ1-1; TRBD1 aligns across 8 bases. J lost 4 bases, V lost 6 bases, and 4 bases had no gene match. The CDR3 sequence is 13 residues long. The CDR3 nucleotides are TGTGCCAGCAGACTCAGGGGGCCCACTGAAGCTTTCTTT. This sequence encodes CASRLRGPTEAFF.

The chain joins TRBV14 to TRBJ2-5; D is unresolved. The J call may be incorrect, as the DNA end agrees better with TRBJ2-7. The CDR3 is 15 residues long. The germline CDR1 and CDR2 sequences are SGHDN and FVKESK. For the CDR3, the DNA is TGTGCCAGCACCGCCAATGAGGATCCTGTTGACGAGCAGTACTTC. Translated: CASTANEDPVDEQYF.

This clonotype was detected ten times or more. The chain recombines TRBV27 with TRBJ2-1; D is ambiguous. The CDR3 has 17 residues. Germline V lookup: CDR1 MNHEY, CDR2 SMNVEV (reference sequence). V was trimmed by 4 bases and J by 6 bases, leaving 22 bases between them. The DNA of the CDR3 is TGTGCCAGCAGTTCCCTTTTGGTAGCAATACTTTCCAATGAGCAGTTCTTC. This sequence encodes CASSSLLVAILSNEQFF.

J is TRBJ2-7 and V is TRBV6-1; D may match TRBD1 or TRBD2 (5 bases each). Trimming shortened V by 6 bases and J by 5 bases, and 8 bases separated the two germline ends. Per the germline V gene, CDR1 is MNHNS and CDR2 is SASEGT. This CDR3 is 11 amino acids long. CDR3 region: CASSQGHEQYF. In DNA, the CDR3 is TGTGCCAGCAGCCAGGGACACGAGCAGTACTTC.

The rearrangement uses TRBV6-1 and TRBJ2-7, with 7 bases fitting TRBD1. V was clipped by 6 bases and J by 4 bases; unmatched bases: 15. The length of the CDR3 is 16 residues. Germline CDR1 and CDR2: MNHNS and SASEGT. The CDR3 reads CASSFGPGQSFYEQYF. CDR3 DNA sequence: TGTGCCAGCAGCTTTGGCCCGGGACAGAGTTTTTACGAGCAGTACTTC.

J is TRBJ2-5 and V is TRBV10-1, with D perhaps being TRBD1 or TRBD2 (6 bases each). The J call may not be correct, given that the DNA end is closer to TRBJ2-4. Germline CDR1 and CDR2: WNHNN and SYGVQD (reference sequence). This CDR3 has 14 residues. The CDR3 protein is CAGLGGRDQDIQYF. CDR3 nucleotide sequence: TGCGCGGGGCTCGGGGGCCGTGACCAAGACATTCAGTACTTC.

The DNA for the CDR3 is TGTGCCATCAGTGAGCGAGCTAGCGATGAGCAGTTCTTC. Encoded protein: CAISERASDEQFF. The chain joins TRBV10-3 to TRBJ2-1; D possibly corresponds to TRBD2 (6 bases). Between the trimmed V and J ends, which lost 2 bases and 8 bases, there was a span of 10 bases. This CDR3 region has 13 residues. The germline V gene encodes CDR1 ENHRY and CDR2 SYGVKD.